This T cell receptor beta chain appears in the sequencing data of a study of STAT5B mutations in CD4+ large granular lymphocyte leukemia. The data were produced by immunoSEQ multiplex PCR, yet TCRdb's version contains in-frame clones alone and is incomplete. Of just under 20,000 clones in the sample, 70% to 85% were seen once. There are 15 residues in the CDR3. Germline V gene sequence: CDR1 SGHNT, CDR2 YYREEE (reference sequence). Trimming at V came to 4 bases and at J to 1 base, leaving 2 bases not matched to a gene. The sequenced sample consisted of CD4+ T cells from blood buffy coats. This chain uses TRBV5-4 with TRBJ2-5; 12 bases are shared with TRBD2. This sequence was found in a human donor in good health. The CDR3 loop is CASSQTSGGQETQYF. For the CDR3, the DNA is TGTGCCAGCAGCCAGACTAGCGGGGGCCAAGAGACCCAGTACTTC.